Below are 5 T cell receptor beta chains sequenced from a single sample in a study of T cell repertoires in cytomegalovirus infection. TCRdb reanalysed the reads using MiXCR and keeps one entry per CDR3 protein. The table records about a million distinct CDR3 sequences, approximately 33% of them present only once. No antigens are known for them. The sequenced sample was cultured CD8+ T cells from PBMCs, obtained from culture after CMV antigen stimulation. These receptors were taken from a human donor in good health (CMV status not recorded). Some clones in this sample may be carry-over from other donors' samples.

This clonotype was observed a few times. The V gene is TRBV12-3 or TRBV12-4, the J gene TRBJ1-3; D is unresolved. V was pared by 10 bases and J by 1 base, with 5 bases between. This CDR3 contains 11 residues. The CDR3 DNA reads TGTGCCATCCCGTCTGGAAACACCATATATTTT. Its protein product is CAIPSGNTIYF.

The chain couples TRBV14 to TRBJ1-1, with 8 bases fitting TRBD1. V shed 2 bases, J shed 0 bases, and the junction held 11 bases outside the gene matches. The CDR3 spans 18 residues. Germline lookup yields CDR1 SGHDN and CDR2 FVKESK. CDR3 loop: CASSQRLLGQGMNTEAFF. DNA for the CDR3: TGTGCCAGCAGCCAAAGGTTGTTAGGACAGGGAATGAACACTGAAGCTTTCTTT.

This clonotype has more than one count but fewer than ten. The gene calls are TRBV27 and TRBJ2-5; no definite D call. The CDR3 totals 15 residues. Trimming stripped 2 bases from V and 0 bases from J, with 10 bases between. CDR1 and CDR2 from the germline V gene are MNHEY and SMNVEV (reference sequence). The chain's CDR3 is CASSLIPAYQETQYF. Written as DNA, the CDR3 is TGTGCCAGCAGTTTAATCCCGGCCTACCAAGAGACCCAGTACTTC.

This clonotype has just a few counts. The junction departs from germline at one end; a sequencing error may be responsible. This chain joins TRBV7-7 and TRBJ2-1; 10 bases fit TRBD1. The CDR3 is made up of 16 amino acids. Germline-derived CDR1 and CDR2 are SSHAT and FNYEAQ (reference sequence). CDR3 DNA: TGTGCTAGCAGCAGGACGGACAGGGGGGAGTCCAATGAGCAGTTCTTC. Its translation is CASSRTDRGESNEQFF.

This clonotype was counted between two and nine times. This chain joins TRBV27 and TRBJ2-2; TRBD1 agrees at 8 bases. The CDR3 has 14 residues. V trimming: 8 bases; J trimming: 6 bases; junction bases outside the gene matches: 8. In germline, CDR1 is MNHEY, CDR2 SMNVEV (reference sequence). This CDR3 is CASGTTGGPGELFF. The CDR3 nucleotides are TGTGCCAGCGGTACTACAGGGGGACCCGGGGAGCTGTTTTTT.